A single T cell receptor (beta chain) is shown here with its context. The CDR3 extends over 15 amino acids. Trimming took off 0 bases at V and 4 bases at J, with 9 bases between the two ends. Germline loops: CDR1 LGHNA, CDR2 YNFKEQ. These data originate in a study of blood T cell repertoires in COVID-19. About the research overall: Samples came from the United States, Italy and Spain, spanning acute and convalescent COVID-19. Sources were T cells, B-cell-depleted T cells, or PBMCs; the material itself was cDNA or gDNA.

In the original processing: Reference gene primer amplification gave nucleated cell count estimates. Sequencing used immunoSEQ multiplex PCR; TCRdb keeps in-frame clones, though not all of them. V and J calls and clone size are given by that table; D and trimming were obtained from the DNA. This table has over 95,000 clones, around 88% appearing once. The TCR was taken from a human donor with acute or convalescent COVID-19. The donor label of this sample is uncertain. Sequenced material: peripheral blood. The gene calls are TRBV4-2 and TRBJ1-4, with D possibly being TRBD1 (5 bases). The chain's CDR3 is CASSQDPGNNEKLFF. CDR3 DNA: TGTGCCAGCAGCCAAGATCCAGGGAATAATGAAAAACTGTTTTTT.